The source of this TCR beta chain is a study of T cells expressing NK-cell markers. On the study more broadly: It was from sorted CD3+CD56+NKG2C+, CD3+CD56+NKG2C- and CD3+CD56-NKG2C+ T cells that TCR beta repertoires came. General study results and limits: For a few donors, these clonotypes were likewise the leading ones in the CD3+CD56-NKG2C+ fraction. The dominant NKG2C+ clonotypes represented about 1.0-7.5% of CD8+ T cells in six donors.

The CDR3 runs 14 residues. Production of TCR beta cDNA relied on 5'RACE template switching with UMIs. For each CDR3 protein, TCRdb gives one entry from its re-call of the 5' RACE reads, without DNA. In total, the table holds roughly 420,000 distinct CDR3 sequences. Concerning this clonotype: Its matching antigen is unknown.

The material sequenced was blood T cells: a sorted CD56 or NKG2C T cell subset, CD4+ or CD8+ T cells, or bulk PBMC T cells (not recorded which). This receptor was identified in a woman aged 18 to 75 in good health. The chain couples TRBV12-3 or TRBV12-4 to TRBJ1-2. CDR3 protein: CASSLTRQSYGYTF.